This entry lists 13 T cell receptor beta chains sequenced from one sample in a study of T cell responses to AZD1222 COVID-19 vaccine. Data came from immunoSEQ multiplex PCR; TCRdb stores just in-frame clones and leaves some out. This table holds 120,000 or so clones, roughly 90% found once. The input for sequencing was peripheral blood, taken 28 days after the second AZD1222 dose. These TCRs come from an adult who received the AZD1222 COVID-19 vaccine.

Here the CDR3 reads CAQGRKNIQYF. CDR3 in DNA: TGTGCGCAGGGCAGGAAAAACATTCAGTACTTC. This chain links TRBV21-1 with TRBJ2-4; the table names TRBD1, a call not compared with the DNA. TRBV21-1 is labeled a pseudogene. CDR3 length equals 11 residues.

This chain links TRBV28 with TRBJ1-1; TRBD1 is a possible D gene (6 bases). The V end lost 9 bases, the J end lost 5 bases, and 19 bases lay between the germline ends. The CDR3 consists of 14 residues. Germline V gives CDR1 MDHEN, CDR2 SYDVKM. CDR3 residues: CASRTGPGVTEAFF. Written as DNA, the CDR3 is TGTGCCAGTAGAACAGGGCCCGGGGTAACTGAAGCTTTCTTT.

The chain is built from TRBV27 and TRBJ1-4; unclear D gene. Between the trimmed V and J ends, which lost 0 bases and 2 bases, there was a span of 7 bases. The germline V gene encodes CDR1 MNHEY and CDR2 SMNVEV (reference sequence). The CDR3 is 15 amino acids. CDR3 nucleotides: TGTGCCAGCAGTTTATCGAGGGCCACTAATGAAAAACTGTTTTTT. Protein sequence: CASSLSRATNEKLFF.

The count of this clone is one. Here the CDR3 DNA reads TGTGCCAGCAGCACATCGAGAAGATACACCGGGGAGCTGTTTTTT. It translates to CASSTSRRYTGELFF. This chain joins TRBV2 and TRBJ2-2; D is undetermined. The ends were cut back, 6 bases at V and 3 bases at J, with 14 bases in the middle. This CDR3 has 15 amino acids. The germline V gene has CDR1 SNHLY and CDR2 FYNNEI.

V usage is TRBV18 and J usage is TRBJ1-2; D is undetermined. The V gene's germline CDR1 is KGHSH and CDR2 LQKENI. The CDR3 contains 13 residues. Trimming pared 6 bases from V and 8 bases from J, leaving 16 bases between. CDR3 in amino acids: CASSVQKTAGYTF. In nucleotides, the CDR3 is TGTGCCAGCTCCGTACAGAAAACCGCCGGCTACACCTTC.

The V gene is TRBV9, the J gene TRBJ1-1; D gene unclear. The V gene's germline CDR1 is SGDLS and CDR2 YYNGEE. Trimming stripped 0 bases from V and 7 bases from J, with 10 bases between. CDR3 size: 13 residues. CDR3 coding DNA: TGTGCCAGCAGCGTAGCTTCCGACTATGAAGCTTTCTTT. It is translated as CASSVASDYEAFF.

The chain is built from TRBV7-8 and TRBJ1-2, with 8 bases fitting TRBD1. In germline, CDR1 is SGHVS, CDR2 FQNEAQ. The CDR3 covers 13 residues. J gave up 4 bases and V 5 bases, and 3 bases lay outside the gene matches. The CDR3 is CASSQGAGYGYTF. DNA of the CDR3: TGTGCCAGCAGCCAGGGGGCCGGCTATGGCTACACCTTC.

The rearrangement uses TRBV10-3 and TRBJ1-2; D gene uncertain. This CDR3 has 13 residues. Trimming shortened V by 3 bases and J by 4 bases, and 9 bases separated the two germline ends. Germline lookup yields CDR1 ENHRY and CDR2 SYGVKD. This CDR3 is CAISEARIYGYTF. The CDR3 DNA sequence: TGTGCCATCAGTGAAGCCAGGATCTATGGCTACACCTTC.

V usage is TRBV11-3 and J usage is TRBJ2-7; 12 positions agree with TRBD2. CDR3 size: 15 residues. Germline CDR1 and CDR2: SGHNT and YENEEA. With V trimmed by 5 bases and J by 5 bases, 7 bases remained unmatched. The CDR3 DNA sequence: TGTGCCAGCAGCGACCTAGCGGGAGGGCCGGACGAGCAGTACTTC. This encodes CASSDLAGGPDEQYF.

This rearrangement joins TRBV5-8 to TRBJ2-7; 10 bases match TRBD1. Germline CDR1 SGHTS, CDR2 YDEGEE. The CDR3 extends over 16 amino acids. The J segment lost 5 bases and the V segment lost 10 bases, leaving 18 bases of the junction unmatched. CDR3 amino acids: CASYPPNRDRGHEQYF. CDR3 DNA sequence: TGTGCCTCCTATCCGCCGAACCGGGACAGGGGCCACGAGCAGTACTTC.

CDR3 residues: CASSLGTVSSGANVLTF. The CDR3, as DNA: TGTGCCAGCAGCTTAGGCACAGTTTCCTCTGGGGCCAACGTCCTGACTTTC. The rearrangement links TRBV11-2 to TRBJ2-6; no firm D call. The CDR3 has 17 residues. Trimming removed 1 base from V and 0 bases from J, with 10 bases in between. CDR1 and CDR2 (germline): SGHAT, FQNNGV.

The V and J genes are TRBV13 and TRBJ1-5; the D gene is possibly TRBD1 (6 bases). The CDR3 is 16 residues long. Germline V gene lookup returns CDR1 PRHDT and CDR2 FYEKMQ (reference sequence). The V end lost 0 bases, the J end lost 2 bases, and 11 bases lay between the germline ends. The CDR3 bases are TGTGCCAGCAGCTTAGGTACCAAGGGGGGCAATCAGCCCCAGCATTTT. Translated: CASSLGTKGGNQPQHF.

A few counts support this clone. The CDR3 DNA follows: TGTGCCAGCAGCCCCGGGCCGAATGAAAAACTGTTTTTT. This codes for CASSPGPNEKLFF. This chain joins TRBV7-9 and TRBJ1-4; D not resolved. Trimming removed 5 bases at V and 5 bases at J, with 9 bases between. The CDR3 runs to 13 residues. From germline, CDR1 is SEHNR and CDR2 FQNEAQ (reference sequence).